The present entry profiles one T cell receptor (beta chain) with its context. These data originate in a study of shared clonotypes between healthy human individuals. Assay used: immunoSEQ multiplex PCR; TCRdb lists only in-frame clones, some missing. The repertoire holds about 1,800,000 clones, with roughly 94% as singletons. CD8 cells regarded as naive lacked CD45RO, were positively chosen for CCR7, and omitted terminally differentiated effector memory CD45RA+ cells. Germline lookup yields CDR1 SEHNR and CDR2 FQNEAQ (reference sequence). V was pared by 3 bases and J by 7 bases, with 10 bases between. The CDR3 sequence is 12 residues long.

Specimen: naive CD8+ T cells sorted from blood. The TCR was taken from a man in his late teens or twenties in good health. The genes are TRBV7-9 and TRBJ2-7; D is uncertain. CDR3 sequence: CASSFRPPEQYF. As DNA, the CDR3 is TGTGCCAGCAGCTTCCGCCCACCAGAGCAGTACTTC. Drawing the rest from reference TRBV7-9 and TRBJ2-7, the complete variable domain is DTGVSQNPRHKITKRGQNVTFRCDPISEHNRLYWYRQTLGQGPEFLTYFQNEAQLEKSRLLSDRFSAERPKGSFSTLEIQRTEQGDSAMYLCASSFRPPEQYFGPGTRLTVT.